The 15 T cell receptor beta chains below all came from one sample that was sequenced in a study of cytomegalovirus exposure and HLA in healthy donors. PCR primers comprised 60 Vbeta and 13 Jbeta primers. Sequenced by immunoSEQ multiplex PCR; TCRdb stores in-frame clones only, minus some. This table has about 160,000 clones, around 85% appearing once. Sequencing input: PBMCs. These receptors all come from a boy aged 2 to 9 in good health and CMV-seronegative.

The chain employs TRBV10-2 and TRBJ2-5, with 7 bases that match TRBD2. CDR3 length: 13 amino acids. Trimming took 2 bases from V and 5 from J; bases not matched to a gene: 2. CDR1 is WSHSY and CDR2 is SAAADI in the germline V gene. CDR3 DNA: TGCGCCAGCAGTGAGCAGGGAGGGGAGACCCAGTACTTC. Protein sequence: CASSEQGGETQYF.

This sequence joins TRBV5-1 and TRBJ2-1; 11 nucleotides agree with TRBD2. This CDR3 spans 19 amino acids. In germline, CDR1 is SGHRS, CDR2 YFSETQ. The V gene end was trimmed by 2 bases and the J gene end by 0 bases; junction bases not matched to a gene: 10. The CDR3 DNA is TGCGCCAGCAGCTTCTTGGGGCTAGCGGGGGGAAGCTCCTACAATGAGCAGTTCTTC. It translates to CASSFLGLAGGSSYNEQFF.

The chain couples TRBV28 to TRBJ2-3; 12 nucleotides align to TRBD2. With 11 bases clipped from V and 2 bases from J, the junction kept 2 bases outside the gene matches. Germline V gene lookup returns CDR1 MDHEN and CDR2 SYDVKM. The CDR3 contains 13 residues. The chain's CDR3 is CASSGGATDTQYF. The CDR3 region has the DNA TGTGCCTCTAGCGGGGGGGCCACAGATACGCAGTATTTT. The whole variable domain, remainder taken from reference TRBV28 and TRBJ2-3, is DVKVTQSSRYLVKRTGEKVFLECVQDMDHENMFWYRQDPGLGLRLIYFSYDVKMKEKGDIPEGYSVSREKKERFSLILESASTNQTSMYLCASSGGATDTQYFGPGTRLTVL.

The gene calls are TRBV7-9 and TRBJ1-2, with 7 nucleotides matching TRBD1. The CDR3 is 15 amino acids. V shed 7 bases and J 1 base; nucleotides not matched to a gene: 9. CDR1 is SEHNR, CDR2 FQNEAQ, per germline (reference sequence). The CDR3 loop is CASTTQGGINYGYTF. The CDR3 nucleotides read TGTGCCAGCACCACGCAGGGGGGCATTAACTATGGCTACACCTTC.

In nucleotides, the CDR3 is TGTGCCAGCAGCCTCCAACGGAGTAGCGGGGGGGCTCTCTATGAGACCCAGTACTTC. This encodes CASSLQRSSGGALYETQYF. V is TRBV4-2 and J is TRBJ2-5; TRBD2 agrees at 11 bases. The CDR3 is made up of 19 amino acids. CDR1 is LGHNA and CDR2 is YNFKEQ in the germline V gene. Trimming removed 4 bases from V and 5 bases from J; junction bases left unmatched: 18.

The chain combines TRBV14 with TRBJ2-1; TRBD1 is a possible D gene (5 bases). This CDR3 is built from 13 residues. Trimming stripped 2 bases from V and 5 bases from J, with 7 bases between. Germline values: CDR1 SGHDN, CDR2 FVKESK. The CDR3 region has the DNA TGTGCCAGCAGCCAACTAGGGGACAATGAGCAGTTCTTC. Its protein is CASSQLGDNEQFF.

This rearrangement joins TRBV28 to TRBJ1-4; no firm D call. The CDR3 loop spans 11 amino acids. V dropped 8 bases and J dropped 4 bases, with 5 bases sitting between them. The germline CDR1 and CDR2 sequences are MDHEN and SYDVKM. CDR3 region: CASHFNEKLFF. Written as DNA, the CDR3 is TGTGCCAGCCATTTTAATGAAAAACTGTTTTTT.

The chain uses TRBV15 and TRBJ2-3; tentative D call: TRBD1 (9 bases). Looked up from germline, CDR1 is LNHNV and CDR2 is YYDKDF (reference sequence). The CDR3 sequence is 16 residues long. Between the trimmed V and J ends, which lost 5 bases and 4 bases, there was a span of 19 bases. The DNA for the CDR3 is TGTGCCACCAGCCGCGGGGGGACAGGGATGTCAGATACGCAGTATTTT. Translation: CATSRGGTGMSDTQYF.

This chain joins TRBV7-6 and TRBJ1-1; tentative D call: TRBD1 (6 bases). The germline CDR1 and CDR2 sequences are SGHVS and FNYEAQ. This CDR3 contains 16 residues. V gave up 2 bases and J gave up 5 bases, with 18 bases separating them. CDR3 bases: TGTGCCAGCAGCTTAAGGGCCCCAGGGGCTGGGACTGAAGCTTTCTTT. It translates to CASSLRAPGAGTEAFF.

This clone was detected a few times. The rearrangement links TRBV28 to TRBJ1-3; 8 nucleotides line up with TRBD1. This CDR3 has 16 amino acids. Germline lookup yields CDR1 MDHEN and CDR2 SYDVKM. Trimming took 4 bases from V and 2 from J; bases not matched to a gene: 7. The CDR3 sequence: CASSSPGGGTGNTIYF. CDR3 coding DNA: TGTGCCAGCAGTTCACCAGGGGGCGGAACTGGAAACACCATATATTTT.

The CDR3 bases are TGTGCCAGCAGTTCACCCCAGGGACAGGGAATAGGTGGCTACACCTTC. It translates to CASSSPQGQGIGGYTF. V and J are TRBV28 and TRBJ1-2, with 9 bases identical to TRBD1. The length of the CDR3 is 16 residues. V lost 4 bases, J lost 7 bases, and 13 bases stayed unmatched. Germline CDR1 reads MDHEN; CDR2 reads SYDVKM.

The chain joins TRBV15 to TRBJ1-1; TRBD1 aligns across 7 bases. Germline CDR1 and CDR2: LNHNV and YYDKDF (reference sequence). This CDR3 contains 17 residues. J was trimmed by 0 bases and V by 0 bases; bases with no gene match: 7. The DNA for the CDR3 is TGTGCCACCAGCAGAGATAAGGGGACAGATCTGAACACTGAAGCTTTCTTT. It encodes CATSRDKGTDLNTEAFF.

The rearrangement links TRBV11-2 to TRBJ1-6; the match to TRBD1 covers 8 bases. Germline V gene sequence: CDR1 SGHAT, CDR2 FQNNGV. V was pared by 3 bases and J by 8 bases, with 6 bases of the junction left unmatched. The CDR3 length is 15 residues. The CDR3 here is CASSLAGQGHSPLHF. The CDR3 DNA follows: TGTGCCAGCAGCTTGGCAGGACAGGGTCATTCACCCCTCCACTTT. Variable domain in full (rest from reference TRBV11-2 and TRBJ1-6): EAGVAQSPRYKIIEKRQSVAFWCNPISGHATLYWYQQILGQGPKLLIQFQNNGVVDDSQLPKDRFSAERLKGVDSTLKIQPAKLEDSAVYLCASSLAGQGHSPLHFGNGTRLTVT.

V usage is TRBV7-9 and J usage is TRBJ1-1, with 8 bases matching TRBD1. J lost 0 bases, V lost 4 bases, and 10 bases had no gene match. Germline V lookup: CDR1 SEHNR, CDR2 FQNEAQ (reference sequence). This CDR3 has 17 amino acids. Here the CDR3 DNA reads TGTGCCAGCAGCTCCTTGGACAGGGTGGGAATGAACACTGAAGCTTTCTTT. It yields the protein CASSSLDRVGMNTEAFF.

The chain recombines TRBV5-1 with TRBJ1-2; no definite D call. V was pared by 1 base and J by 8 bases, with 6 bases between. CDR1 is SGHRS and CDR2 is YFSETQ in the germline V gene. CDR3 length: 11 residues. DNA of the CDR3: TGCGCCAGCAGCTTGCCTGGCGGCTACACCTTC. This codes for CASSLPGGYTF.